These T cell receptor beta chains were read from a single sample in a study of blood T cell repertoires in COVID-19. Generated by immunoSEQ multiplex PCR, the TCRdb table keeps only in-frame clones and is missing some. The sample shows tens of thousands of clones, around 90% of them seen only once. The sequenced sample consisted of peripheral blood. Receptors were obtained from a human donor in a cohort sampled during active COVID-19. CDR3s include the opening cysteine and the closing phenylalanine or tryptophan. Each record gives: V gene, CDR3 protein.

v_gene: TRBV2
CDR3aa: CASTAAGNTEAFF

v_gene: TRBV7-9
CDR3aa: CASSYTATNEKLFF

v_gene: TRBV5-1
CDR3aa: CASSLGQGASYGYTF

v_gene: TRBV12-3/TRBV12-4
CDR3aa: CASTSAGANVLTF

v_gene: TRBV15
CDR3aa: CATSRGPYEQYF

v_gene: TRBV12-3/TRBV12-4
CDR3aa: CASSYGRAYEQYF

v_gene: TRBV10-2
CDR3aa: CASSESGSSPLHF

v_gene: TRBV6-5
CDR3aa: CASRDHRATNTEAFF

v_gene: TRBV7-2
CDR3aa: CASSRQGRANYGYTF

v_gene: TRBV5-6
CDR3aa: CASSPTGSSGNTIYF

v_gene: TRBV9
CDR3aa: CASGSEGEQYF

v_gene: TRBV6-2/TRBV6-3
CDR3aa: CASSRQVYNGYTF

v_gene: TRBV28
CDR3aa: CASSYSGGDNQPQHF

v_gene: TRBV11-2
CDR3aa: CASSPMTSGTYEQYF

v_gene: TRBV6-5
CDR3aa: CASSVRAGDTDTQYF

v_gene: TRBV28
CDR3aa: CASSRQGSAKNIQYF

v_gene: TRBV5-1
CDR3aa: CASSAQRGGYNEQFF

v_gene: TRBV29-1
CDR3aa: CSVEDRGTGVTEAFF

v_gene: TRBV7-7
CDR3aa: CASSLVRKETQYF

v_gene: TRBV7-6
CDR3aa: CASSLAGQGETQYF

v_gene: TRBV18
CDR3aa: CASSPTGAPFGDTQYF

v_gene: TRBV7-2
CDR3aa: CASSNQVTSSYEQYF

v_gene: TRBV19
CDR3aa: CASSRQGDTEAFF

v_gene: TRBV24-1
CDR3aa: CATSDPRRQGDRETQYF

v_gene: TRBV6-5
CDR3aa: CASSSTQYTRGTEAFF

v_gene: TRBV19
CDR3aa: CASSRGLAWNGELFF

v_gene: TRBV7-2
CDR3aa: CASSSTGGTGNTIYF

v_gene: TRBV28
CDR3aa: CASSFGTSGESYEQYF

v_gene: TRBV6-5
CDR3aa: CASRWRENTEAFF

v_gene: TRBV4-1
CDR3aa: CASSPRRAGNTEAFF

v_gene: TRBV24-1
CDR3aa: CATSDIDSSGANVLTF

v_gene: TRBV5-1
CDR3aa: CASSLTQGSPGNTIYF

v_gene: TRBV27
CDR3aa: CASRNLADLSYNEQFF

v_gene: TRBV5-1
CDR3aa: CASSPRTGAGGANVLTF

v_gene: TRBV29-1
CDR3aa: CSVGLAGNTGELFF

v_gene: TRBV29-1
CDR3aa: CSVERSLGGEQYF

v_gene: TRBV4-1
CDR3aa: CASSQDWRGGLQETQYF

v_gene: TRBV3-1/TRBV3-2
CDR3aa: CASSQDLASGTKDTQYF

v_gene: TRBV5-1
CDR3aa: CASSVSRTNDEQFF

v_gene: TRBV18
CDR3aa: CASSLDRDQPQHF

v_gene: TRBV7-9
CDR3aa: CASSLEWADNEQFF

v_gene: TRBV27
CDR3aa: CASSFYRDNSPLHF

v_gene: TRBV7-6
CDR3aa: CASSFTLTRTDTQYF

v_gene: TRBV28
CDR3aa: CASRYLASPLHF

v_gene: TRBV9
CDR3aa: CASSVGGRSDNSPLHF

v_gene: TRBV11-3
CDR3aa: CASSISGTKNTGELFF

v_gene: TRBV7-6
CDR3aa: CASSIIAGGQETQYF

v_gene: TRBV9
CDR3aa: CASSPGGEETQYF

v_gene: TRBV7-2
CDR3aa: CASSSPPVSEQYF

v_gene: TRBV7-9
CDR3aa: CASSVGQGAGTDTQYF